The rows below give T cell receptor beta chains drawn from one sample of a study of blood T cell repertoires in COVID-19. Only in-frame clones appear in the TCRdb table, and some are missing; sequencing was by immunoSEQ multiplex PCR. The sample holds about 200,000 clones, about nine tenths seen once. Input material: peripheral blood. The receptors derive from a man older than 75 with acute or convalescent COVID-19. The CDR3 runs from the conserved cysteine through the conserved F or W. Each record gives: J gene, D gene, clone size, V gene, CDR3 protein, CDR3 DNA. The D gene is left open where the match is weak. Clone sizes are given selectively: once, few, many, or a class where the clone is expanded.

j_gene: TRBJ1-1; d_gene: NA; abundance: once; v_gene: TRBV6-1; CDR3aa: CASSERDGGTEAFF; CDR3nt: TGTGCCAGCAGTGAAAGGGACGGAGGGACTGAAGCTTTCTTT
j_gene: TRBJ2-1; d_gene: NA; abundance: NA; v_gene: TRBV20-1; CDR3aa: CSAIKSSEQFF; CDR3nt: TGCAGTGCTATAAAGAGTAGTGAGCAGTTCTTC
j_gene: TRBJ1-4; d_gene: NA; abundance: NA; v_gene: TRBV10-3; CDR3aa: CAISGGGNEKLFF; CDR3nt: TGTGCCATCAGTGGGGGAGGCAATGAAAAACTGTTTTTT
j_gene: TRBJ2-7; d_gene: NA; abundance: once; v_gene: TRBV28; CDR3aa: CASSLLSAGTYEQYF; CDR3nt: TGTGCCAGCAGTTTATTGTCCGCCGGGACCTACGAGCAGTACTTC
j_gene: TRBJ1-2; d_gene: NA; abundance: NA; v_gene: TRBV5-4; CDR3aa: CASSLPGNYGYTF; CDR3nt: TGTGCCAGCAGCTTGCCGGGTAACTATGGCTACACCTTC
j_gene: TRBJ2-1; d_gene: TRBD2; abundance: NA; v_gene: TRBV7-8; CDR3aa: CASSLSGRQNNEQFF; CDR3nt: TGTGCCAGCAGCCTTAGCGGGAGGCAGAACAATGAGCAGTTCTTC
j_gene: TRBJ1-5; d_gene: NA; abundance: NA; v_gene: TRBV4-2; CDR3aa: CASSQVAGVSNQPQHF; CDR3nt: TGTGCCAGCAGCCAAGTGGCGGGCGTGAGCAATCAGCCCCAGCATTTT
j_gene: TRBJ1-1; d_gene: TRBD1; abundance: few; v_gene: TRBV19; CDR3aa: CASSTGTGDDINTEAFF; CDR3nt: TGTGCCAGTAGTACAGGGACAGGGGATGATATAAACACTGAAGCTTTCTTT
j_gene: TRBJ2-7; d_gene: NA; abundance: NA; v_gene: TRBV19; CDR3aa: CASSIDRRDGRSEQYF; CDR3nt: TGTGCCAGTAGTATAGATCGGCGCGACGGGAGATCGGAGCAGTACTTC
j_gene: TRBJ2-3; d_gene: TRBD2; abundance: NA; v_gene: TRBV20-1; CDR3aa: CSASWSGDYTDTQYF; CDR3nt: TGCAGTGCTAGTTGGAGCGGGGATTACACAGATACGCAGTATTTT
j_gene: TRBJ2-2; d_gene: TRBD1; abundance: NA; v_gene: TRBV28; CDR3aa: CASSRPTQGLGPGELFF; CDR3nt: TGTGCCAGCAGCCGACCCACACAGGGGTTGGGGCCCGGGGAGCTGTTTTTT
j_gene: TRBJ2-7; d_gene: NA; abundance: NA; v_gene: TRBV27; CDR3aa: CASSTQGYEQYF; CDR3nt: TGTGCCAGCAGTACCCAGGGATACGAGCAGTACTTC
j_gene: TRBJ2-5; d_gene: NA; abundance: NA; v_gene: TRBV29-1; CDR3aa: CSVEPGSGETQYF; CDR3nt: TGCAGCGTTGAGCCAGGCAGTGGGGAGACCCAGTACTTC
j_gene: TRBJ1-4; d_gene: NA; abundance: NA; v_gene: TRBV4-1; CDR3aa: CASSQPGTIIEKLFF; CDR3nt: TGCGCCAGCAGCCAACCGGGGACAATCATTGAAAAACTGTTTTTT
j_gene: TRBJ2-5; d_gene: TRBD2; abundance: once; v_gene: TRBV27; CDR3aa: CASSLSLGGRVLKTQYF; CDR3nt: TGTGCCAGCAGTTTATCGCTAGGCGGGAGAGTTTTAAAGACCCAGTACTTC
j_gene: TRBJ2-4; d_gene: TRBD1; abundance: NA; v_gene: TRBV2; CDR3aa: CASSRRGTGRAQLNIQYF; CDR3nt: TGTGCCAGCAGCCGCCGCGGGACAGGGCGCGCCCAACTAAACATTCAGTACTTC
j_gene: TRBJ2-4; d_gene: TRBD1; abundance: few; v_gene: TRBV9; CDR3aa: CASSGDRVDIQYF; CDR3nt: TGTGCCAGCAGCGGGGACAGGGTGGACATTCAGTACTTC
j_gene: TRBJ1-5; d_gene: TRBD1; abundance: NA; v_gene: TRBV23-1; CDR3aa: CASSQWETGVREPQHF; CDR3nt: TGCGCCAGCAGTCAGTGGGAGACAGGGGTGAGGGAGCCCCAGCATTTT
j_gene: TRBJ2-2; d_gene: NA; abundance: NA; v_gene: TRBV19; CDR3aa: CASSIGQGDRELFF; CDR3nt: TGTGCCAGTAGTATAGGGCAGGGTGACCGGGAGCTGTTTTTT
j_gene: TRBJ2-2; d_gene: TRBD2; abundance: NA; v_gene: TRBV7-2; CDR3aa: CASSLGARTSGNTGELFF; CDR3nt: TGTGCCAGCAGCTTGGGTGCCAGGACTAGCGGGAACACCGGGGAGCTGTTTTTT
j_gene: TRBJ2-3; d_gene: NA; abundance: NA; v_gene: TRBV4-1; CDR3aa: CASSSRGWDTDTQYF; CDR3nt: TGCGCCAGCAGCTCAAGAGGGTGGGACACAGATACGCAGTATTTT
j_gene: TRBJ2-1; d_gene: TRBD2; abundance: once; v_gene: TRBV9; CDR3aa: CASSETSGRANEQFF; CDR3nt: TGTGCCAGCAGCGAGACTAGCGGGAGGGCCAATGAGCAGTTCTTC
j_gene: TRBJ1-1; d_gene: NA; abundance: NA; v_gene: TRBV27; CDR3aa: CASSSGRTTEAFF; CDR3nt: TGTGCCAGCAGTTCAGGGCGGACCACTGAAGCTTTCTTT
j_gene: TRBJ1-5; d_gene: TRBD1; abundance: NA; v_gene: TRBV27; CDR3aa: CASSPGQGIENQPQHF; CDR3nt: TGTGCCAGCAGTCCCGGACAGGGTATCGAAAATCAGCCCCAGCATTTT
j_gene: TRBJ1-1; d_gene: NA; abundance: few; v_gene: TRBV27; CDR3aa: CASRREGYPTTEAFF; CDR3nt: TGTGCCAGCAGGAGGGAAGGGTACCCTACCACTGAAGCTTTCTTT
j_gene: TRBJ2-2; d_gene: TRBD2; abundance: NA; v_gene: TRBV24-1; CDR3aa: CATRGASGTGELFF; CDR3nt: TGTGCCACCAGGGGGGCTAGCGGGACCGGGGAGCTGTTTTTT
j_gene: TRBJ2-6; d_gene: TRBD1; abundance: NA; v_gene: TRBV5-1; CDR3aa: CASSLGGQNSGANVLTF; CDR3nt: TGCGCCAGCAGCTTGGGGGGACAGAACTCTGGGGCCAACGTCCTGACTTTC
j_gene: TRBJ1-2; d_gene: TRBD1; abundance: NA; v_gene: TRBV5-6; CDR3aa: CASNRQGYGYTF; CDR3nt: TGTGCCAGCAACCGACAGGGCTATGGCTACACCTTC
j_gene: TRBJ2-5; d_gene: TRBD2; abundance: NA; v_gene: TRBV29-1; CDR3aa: CSVVLAGTRYQETQYF; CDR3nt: TGCAGCGTTGTTTTAGCGGGGACTCGGTACCAAGAGACCCAGTACTTC
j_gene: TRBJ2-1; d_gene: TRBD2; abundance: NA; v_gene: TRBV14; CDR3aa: CASSGKTSGSSDEQFF; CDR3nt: TGTGCCAGCAGCGGGAAGACTAGCGGGAGCTCGGATGAGCAGTTCTTC
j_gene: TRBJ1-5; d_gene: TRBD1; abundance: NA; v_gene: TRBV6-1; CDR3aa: CASSETGGVKPQHF; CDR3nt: TGTGCCAGCAGTGAAACAGGGGGCGTCAAACCCCAGCATTTT
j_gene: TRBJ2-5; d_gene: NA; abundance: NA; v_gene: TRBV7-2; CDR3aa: CASSSGHRGGETQYF; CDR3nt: TGTGCCAGCAGCTCAGGGCACAGGGGAGGAGAGACCCAGTACTTC
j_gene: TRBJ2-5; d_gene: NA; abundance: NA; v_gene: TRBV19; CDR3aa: CASSSGSARTQYF; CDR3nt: TGTGCCAGTAGTAGCGGTAGCGCCCGGACCCAGTACTTC
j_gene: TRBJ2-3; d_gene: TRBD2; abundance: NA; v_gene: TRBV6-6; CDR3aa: CASSTGRAGALDTQYF; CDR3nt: TGTGCCAGCAGTACAGGCCGGGCGGGAGCTTTAGATACGCAGTATTTT
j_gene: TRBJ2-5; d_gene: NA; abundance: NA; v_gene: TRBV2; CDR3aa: CASSPAGETQYF; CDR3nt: TGTGCCAGCAGCCCCGCAGGGGAGACCCAGTACTTC
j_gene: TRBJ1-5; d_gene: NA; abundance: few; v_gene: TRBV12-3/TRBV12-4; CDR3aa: CASSYGGAQPQHF; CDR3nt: TGTGCCAGCAGTTATGGGGGGGCTCAGCCCCAGCATTTT
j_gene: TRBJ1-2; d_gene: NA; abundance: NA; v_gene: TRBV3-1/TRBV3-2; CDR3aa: CASGAGNYGYTF; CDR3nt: TGTGCCAGCGGGGCAGGTAACTATGGCTACACCTTC
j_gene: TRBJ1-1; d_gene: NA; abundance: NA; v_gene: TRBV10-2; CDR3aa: CASSDHRLSGTEAFF; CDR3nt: TGCGCCAGCAGTGATCACAGGCTGTCTGGGACTGAAGCTTTCTTT
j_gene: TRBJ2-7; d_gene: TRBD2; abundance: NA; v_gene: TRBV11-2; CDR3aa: CASSLARGVEQYF; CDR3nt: TGTGCCAGCAGCCTGGCACGGGGGGTCGAGCAGTACTTC
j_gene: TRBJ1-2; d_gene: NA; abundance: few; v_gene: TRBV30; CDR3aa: CAWRIWGGTDGYTF; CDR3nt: TGTGCCTGGAGAATTTGGGGAGGGACGGATGGCTACACCTTC
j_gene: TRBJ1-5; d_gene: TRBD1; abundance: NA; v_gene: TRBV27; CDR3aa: CASSVRDRFWPQHF; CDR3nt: TGTGCCAGCAGTGTCCGGGACAGATTTTGGCCCCAGCATTTT
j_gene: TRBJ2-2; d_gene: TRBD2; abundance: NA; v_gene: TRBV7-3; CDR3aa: CASSLMPSGMNTGELFF; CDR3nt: TGTGCCAGCAGCTTAATGCCTAGCGGCATGAACACCGGGGAGCTGTTTTTT